This entry describes one TCR beta chain. Its antigen is undetermined. The data stem from a study of T cells in Graves' hyperthyroidism and ophthalmopathy. For the study at large: Upon initial diagnosis and before any treatment, peripheral blood was collected.

Amplification yielded TCR beta CDR3 regions, with RNA transcripts as the source. With the HTBI primer set, the TCR CDR3 went through a first round of RT-PCR. Using its own MiXCR run on the multiplex PCR reads, TCRdb lists one record per CDR3 protein. Of some 400,000 distinct CDR3 sequences in the sample, approximately 20% were seen once. Study-wide findings and caveats: Most clonotypes expanded in the thyroid (above 0.001) were also present in blood. Ophthalmopathy and stable hyperthyroidism were separated by a 13 V-J model.

Looked up from germline, CDR1 is ENHRY and CDR2 is SYGVKD. The V segment lost 0 bases and the J segment 6 bases; nucleotides outside the gene matches: 12. This CDR3 is 18 amino acids long. The sequencing sample was made of blood. The chain links TRBV10-3 to TRBJ2-1; the match to TRBD2 covers 9 bases. The receptor was isolated from a woman under 30 with Graves' hyperthyroidism. CDR3 sequence reads: CAISESSFKGLASNEQFF. Written as DNA, the CDR3 is TGTGCCATCAGTGAGTCAAGTTTCAAGGGACTAGCATCCAATGAGCAGTTCTTC.